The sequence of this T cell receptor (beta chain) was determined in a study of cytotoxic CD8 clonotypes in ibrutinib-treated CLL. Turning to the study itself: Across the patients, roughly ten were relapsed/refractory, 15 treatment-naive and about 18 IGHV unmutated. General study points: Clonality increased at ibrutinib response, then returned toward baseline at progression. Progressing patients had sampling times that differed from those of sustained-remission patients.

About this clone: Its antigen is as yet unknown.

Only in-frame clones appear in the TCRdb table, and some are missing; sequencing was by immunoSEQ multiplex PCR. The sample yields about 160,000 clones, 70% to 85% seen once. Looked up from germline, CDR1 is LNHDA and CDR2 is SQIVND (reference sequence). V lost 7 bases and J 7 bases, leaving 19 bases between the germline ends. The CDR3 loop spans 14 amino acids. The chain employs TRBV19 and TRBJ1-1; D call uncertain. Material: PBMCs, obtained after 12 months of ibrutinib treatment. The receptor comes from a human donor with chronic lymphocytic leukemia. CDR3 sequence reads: CASTPSQRDDEAFF. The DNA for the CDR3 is TGTGCCAGTACCCCGAGTCAGAGGGATGATGAAGCTTTCTTT.